Shown below are 12 T cell receptor beta chains from a single sample sequenced in a study of molecular identifiers for immune sequencing clone quantification. TCRdb reprocessed the PCR reads with MiXCR, giving one entry per CDR3 protein. The sample has roughly 630,000 distinct CDR3 sequences; 25% are singletons. Specimen: naive CD8+ T cells from blood, with Jurkat cell RNA spiked in. Documented subset: FACS-sorted CD8+CD4-CCR7+CD45RA+ naive T cells. These receptors originate from a human donor in good health. Some libraries in this study had Jurkat cell RNA spiked in.

The sample holds a few counts of this clonotype. The V call is TRBV29-1, the J call TRBJ1-2; TRBD1 matches at 7 bases. V shed 3 bases, J shed 6 bases, and the junction held 7 bases outside the gene matches. The CDR3 length is 13 residues. The V gene's germline CDR1 is SQVTM and CDR2 ANQGSEA. For the CDR3, the DNA is TGCAGCGTTGACCCCGGGACAGAAGATGGCTACACCTTC. Its translation: CSVDPGTEDGYTF.

This clonotype came up a few times. V and J are TRBV6-1 and TRBJ2-7; D remains unclear. Between the trimmed V and J ends, which lost 5 bases and 3 bases, there was a span of 11 bases. From germline, CDR1 is MNHNS and CDR2 SASEGT. The CDR3 runs to 13 residues. CDR3 DNA sequence: TGTGCCAGCAGTTTCTTTGGAGACTACGAGCAGTACTTC. This gives the protein CASSFFGDYEQYF.

The V gene is TRBV28, the J gene TRBJ2-1, with 15 bases fitting TRBD2. The ends lost 3 bases at V and 12 bases at J; junction bases unmatched: 6. Germline V CDR1 and CDR2: MDHEN, SYDVKM. The CDR3 is 15 amino acids. In nucleotides, the CDR3 is TGTGCCAGCAGTTTGGGGACTAGCGGGAGGATGCCGCAGTTCTTC. Residues: CASSLGTSGRMPQFF. The variable domain in full, completed from reference TRBV28 and TRBJ2-1, reads DVKVTQSSRYLVKRTGEKVFLECVQDMDHENMFWYRQDPGLGLRLIYFSYDVKMKEKGDIPEGYSVSREKKERFSLILESASTNQTSMYLCASSLGTSGRMPQFFGPGTRLTVL.

This clonotype was seen at least ten times. The J gene is TRBJ1-1, the V gene TRBV5-5; D ambiguous. Trimming removed 1 base at V and 1 base at J, with 14 bases between. This CDR3 region has 16 residues. The germline V gene has CDR1 SGHKS and CDR2 YYEKEE (reference sequence). The CDR3 sequence is CASSLNPMLQNTEAFF. The CDR3 DNA follows: TGTGCCAGCAGCTTGAACCCGATGCTACAGAACACTGAAGCTTTCTTT.

The CDR3 here is CASSFQGNTQYF. The DNA of the CDR3 is TGTGCCAGCAGTTTCCAGGGAAATACGCAGTATTTT. The chain combines TRBV27 with TRBJ2-3, with D maybe TRBD1 (5 bases). Germline CDR1 reads MNHEY; CDR2 reads SMNVEV (reference sequence). Trimming removed 3 bases at V and 7 bases at J, with 8 bases between. The CDR3 has 12 amino acids.

This clonotype was recorded at least ten times. The rearrangement uses TRBV6-1 and TRBJ1-1; weak D call: TRBD1 (6 bases). The CDR3 runs 16 residues. Germline CDR1 and CDR2: MNHNS and SASEGT. Trimming shortened V by 10 bases and J by 0 bases, and 21 bases separated the two germline ends. The DNA of the CDR3 is TGTGCCATCAAGGGGGAAATTGGAATCTTGAACACTGAAGCTTTCTTT. Amino acid sequence: CAIKGEIGILNTEAFF.

Regarding this clonotype: Possible read error: a much larger clone is one base away. The chain uses TRBV28 and TRBJ2-3, with 11 bases that match TRBD2. There are 19 residues in the CDR3. CDR1 and CDR2 from the germline V gene are MDHEN and SYDVKM. Unmatched junction bases numbered 16, after V lost 4 bases and J lost 4 bases. In nucleotides, the CDR3 is TGTGCCAGCAGTTCTTGGATAGTAGCGGGAGGGCCGGGGTCAGATACGCAGTATTTT. This sequence encodes CASSSWIVAGGPGSDTQYF.

There are a few counts of this clonotype. This rearrangement joins TRBV18 to TRBJ1-2; D gene uncertain. This CDR3 has 16 amino acids. The germline V gene encodes CDR1 KGHSH and CDR2 LQKENI. The V gene lost 0 bases and the J gene lost 4 bases, with 15 bases spanning the gap. CDR3 DNA: TGTGCCAGCTCACCACCGGTGAATCTGGCCGTCTATGGCTACACCTTC. It is translated as CASSPPVNLAVYGYTF.

Only one count was recorded for this clonotype. Mismatch with germline at one junction end may stem from a read error. The V gene is TRBV6-5, the J gene TRBJ2-7; TRBD1 aligns across 8 bases. This CDR3 comprises 14 residues. Per the germline V gene, CDR1 is MNHEY and CDR2 is SVGAGI. In DNA form, the CDR3 reads TGTGCCAGCAGTTCGGGGCAGGGGGCCTACGAGCAGTGCTTC. This translates into CASSSGQGAYEQCF.

This clonotype was observed many times. This chain uses TRBV29-1 with TRBJ2-1; possible D gene TRBD2, 7 bases. Germline loops: CDR1 SQVTM, CDR2 ANQGSEA. The V end lost 5 bases, the J end lost 8 bases, and 13 bases lay between the germline ends. The length of the CDR3 is 12 residues. The CDR3 loop is CSVRGAWDEQFF. In DNA form, the CDR3 reads TGCAGCGTTCGGGGGGCCTGGGATGAGCAGTTCTTC.

Concerning this clonotype: A much more abundant neighbour one base away suggests this may be a read error. CDR3 DNA sequence: TGCGCCAGCAGCCCCAAGGACAGGGGAAGGTACGAGCGGTACTTC. Amino acid sequence: CASSPKDRGRYERYF. The chain combines TRBV4-3 with TRBJ2-7; TRBD1 matches at 9 bases. Germline loops: CDR1 LGHNA, CDR2 YSLEER. This CDR3 spans 15 amino acids.

This clonotype was counted at least ten times. This chain connects TRBV18 to TRBJ1-1; TRBD1 is a possible D gene (6 bases). V lost 0 bases and J 8 bases, leaving 10 bases between the germline ends. The V gene's germline CDR1 is KGHSH and CDR2 LQKENI. The CDR3 length is 13 residues. CDR3 residues: CASSPPGGLEAFF. The DNA of the CDR3 is TGTGCCAGCTCACCACCTGGGGGCTTGGAAGCTTTCTTT.